The 26 T cell receptor beta chains in this list originate from one sample, sequenced in a study of T-cell memory formation after mild COVID-19. TCRdb called the 5' RACE reads again in MiXCR, with one record for every CDR3 protein. Of some 120,000 distinct CDR3 sequences in the sample, approximately 15% were seen once. The sample comprised PBMCs or a T cell subset sorted from them (not recorded which). The receptors here all came from a man aged 18 to 30 who had mild COVID-19 (a few samples of this study predate the infection). Cell type and time point are not known.

The V gene is TRBV7-9, the J gene TRBJ2-4; 8 bases match TRBD2. V was pared by 3 bases and J by 9 bases, with 13 bases of the junction left unmatched. The CDR3 spans 16 residues. The germline V gene has CDR1 SEHNR and CDR2 FQNEAQ (reference sequence). CDR3 sequence reads: CASSFSGAGTPFIQYF. CDR3 DNA sequence: TGTGCCAGCAGCTTTAGCGGGGCTGGGACCCCTTTCATTCAGTACTTC.

CDR3 coding DNA: TGTGCCAGCAGCCCGGTGGGGGCTGAAGCTTTCTTT. This gives the protein CASSPVGAEAFF. The chain joins TRBV6-6 to TRBJ1-1; D perhaps matches TRBD1 (5 bases). V gave up 6 bases and J gave up 6 bases, with 11 bases separating them. Germline V gene data show CDR1 as MNHNY and CDR2 as SVGAGI (reference sequence). The CDR3 covers 12 residues.

This chain joins TRBV7-2 and TRBJ2-1, with a weak D call TRBD2 (6 bases). CDR3 length equals 16 residues. V dropped 4 bases and J dropped 9 bases, with 22 bases sitting between them. In germline, CDR1 is SGHTA, CDR2 FQGNSA. DNA for the CDR3: TGTGCCAGCAGCTCCCAGGGACTTTCCTTGGGCGGTGAGCAGTTCTTC. It translates to CASSSQGLSLGGEQFF.

The V and J genes are TRBV7-9 and TRBJ2-3; D call uncertain. V was pared by 0 bases and J by 0 bases, with 22 bases between. CDR1 is SEHNR, CDR2 FQNEAQ, per germline (reference sequence). This CDR3 has 20 residues. CDR3 in DNA: TGTGCCAGCAGCTTAGCAACCAGGAGCGCTTACTACTCTAGCACAGATACGCAGTATTTT. Protein sequence: CASSLATRSAYYSSTDTQYF.

The chain couples TRBV25-1 to TRBJ2-5; D could derive from TRBD1 or TRBD2 (6 bases each). This CDR3 region has 15 residues. Germline CDR1 is MGHDK and CDR2 is SYGVNS. The V end was cut by 1 base, the J end by 5 bases, with 14 bases between. CDR3 in amino acids: CASSELTGAGETQYF. The CDR3 DNA reads TGTGCCAGCAGTGAATTAACGGGGGCTGGGGAGACCCAGTACTTC.

Only a few counts were recorded for this clonotype. The chain employs TRBV6-1 and TRBJ1-1; 8 bases line up with TRBD1. The CDR3 spans 16 residues. Trimming took 3 bases from V and 1 from J; bases not matched to a gene: 7. The germline V gene encodes CDR1 MNHNS and CDR2 SASEGT. The CDR3, as DNA: TGTGCCAGCAGTGAGACTGCAGGGGGCTCGAACACTGAAGCTTTCTTT. Amino acid sequence: CASSETAGGSNTEAFF.

In its sample, this clonotype was seen a few times. The chain joins TRBV4-3 to TRBJ1-2; D gene ambiguous. Germline V gives CDR1 LGHNA, CDR2 YSLEER. The CDR3 loop spans 13 amino acids. Trimming took off 4 bases at V and 4 bases at J, with 10 bases between the two ends. The CDR3 nucleotides are TGCGCCAGCAGCCCCGCGCCTGGCTATGGCTACACCTTC. Amino acids: CASSPAPGYGYTF.

There are a few counts of this clonotype. J is TRBJ1-6 and V is TRBV20-1; possible D gene TRBD1, 5 bases. This CDR3 has 14 amino acids. Looked up from germline, CDR1 is DFQATT and CDR2 is SNEGSKA (reference sequence). Trimming left V 6 bases short and J 7 bases short, with 16 bases between. Here the CDR3 reads CSAQPRGGNSPLHF. The CDR3 DNA sequence: TGCAGTGCCCAACCCCGGGGGGGGAATTCACCCCTCCACTTT.

The chain couples TRBV14 to TRBJ2-7; TRBD2 matches 9 bases. This CDR3 spans 18 amino acids. In germline, CDR1 is SGHDN, CDR2 FVKESK. J lost 1 base, V lost 2 bases, and 12 bases had no gene match. The CDR3 DNA reads as TGTGCCAGCAGCCAATTCGTTGGGAGCGGGGGGCGATCCTACGAGCAGTACTTC. Residues: CASSQFVGSGGRSYEQYF.

The V gene is TRBV3-1, the J gene TRBJ2-5; D is unresolved. The germline CDR1 and CDR2 sequences are LGHDT and YNNKEL (reference sequence). V lost 3 bases, J lost 2 bases, and 10 bases lay in between. The length of the CDR3 is 14 residues. The CDR3 is CASSQAQGQETQYF. The CDR3 nucleotides are TGTGCCAGCAGCCAGGCCCAAGGGCAAGAGACCCAGTACTTC.

V is TRBV24-1 and J is TRBJ1-5, with D perhaps matching TRBD1 (5 bases). This CDR3 has 13 residues. V was shortened by 5 bases and J by 4 bases, with 8 bases between the two germline ends. Germline CDR1 and CDR2: KGHDR and SFDVKD. The DNA for the CDR3 is TGTGCCACCAGTGCCGGGGGTAATCAGCCCCAGCATTTT. This sequence encodes CATSAGGNQPQHF.

This clonotype was seen a handful of times. V and J are TRBV6-6 and TRBJ2-2; 10 bases are a match to TRBD2. The length of the CDR3 is 20 residues. V lost 0 bases and J lost 0; bases outside the gene matches: 10. Germline-derived CDR1 and CDR2 are MNHNY and SVGAGI (reference sequence). The CDR3 coding sequence is TGTGCCAGCAGTTACTCGAGTGGTTTAGCGGGGGGCCCGAACACCGGGGAGCTGTTTTTT. Its translation: CASSYSSGLAGGPNTGELFF.

This clonotype showed up just a few times. J is TRBJ1-5 and V is TRBV12-3 or TRBV12-4, with TRBD1 matching over 9 bases. Unmatched junction bases numbered 7, after V lost 6 bases and J lost 7 bases. The CDR3 has 14 residues. The CDR3 sequence: CASSRGQGEQPQHF. CDR3 coding DNA: TGTGCCAGCAGCCGGGGACAGGGTGAGCAGCCCCAGCATTTT.

This clonotype was recorded at least ten times. CDR3 region: CASSDDSRGFYEQYF. CDR3 bases: TGTGCCAGCAGCGATGACTCCAGAGGATTCTACGAGCAGTACTTC. The V call is TRBV6-6, the J call TRBJ2-7; D unresolved. Germline assignment: CDR1 MNHNY and CDR2 SVGAGI (reference sequence). The CDR3 sequence is 15 residues long. V was cut by 6 bases and J by 3 bases, with 18 bases left in between.

This clonotype has only a few counts. This chain uses TRBV6-6 with TRBJ2-3; tentative D call: TRBD2 (6 bases). Germline CDR1 MNHNY, CDR2 SVGAGI (reference sequence). Trimming removed 11 bases from V and 2 bases from J, with 14 bases in between. There are 13 residues in the CDR3. This CDR3 reads CAVTSPFTDTQYF. CDR3 in DNA: TGTGCCGTAACTAGCCCTTTCACAGATACGCAGTATTTT.

In this sample, this clonotype turned up a few times. V and J are TRBV11-2 and TRBJ2-3; tentatively, D is TRBD2 (6 bases). CDR1 and CDR2 (germline): SGHAT, FQNNGV. V shed 4 bases and J shed 8 bases, with 13 bases lying between them. This CDR3 has 13 amino acids. CDR3 nucleotides: TGTGCCAGCAGCTCGCTGGGGGGTGTTACGCAGTATTTT. It is translated as CASSSLGGVTQYF.

There are many counts of this clonotype. This rearrangement joins TRBV4-3 to TRBJ2-7, with D maybe TRBD1 (6 bases). From germline, CDR1 is LGHNA and CDR2 YSLEER. V was trimmed by 0 bases and J by 4 bases, leaving 10 bases between them. This CDR3 comprises 14 residues. CDR3 nucleotide sequence: TGCGCCAGCAGCCAAGAGCTGGGACATTACGAGCAGTACTTC. Its protein product is CASSQELGHYEQYF.

On this clonotype: The junction departs from germline at one end; a sequencing error may be responsible. This chain joins TRBV5-1 and TRBJ2-5; D gene uncertain. CDR3 length: 13 residues. CDR1 is SGHRS and CDR2 is YFSETQ in the germline V gene. The CDR3 region has the DNA TGCGCCAGCAGCTTCGGCCCCCAAGGGACCCAGTACTTC. Residues: CASSFGPQGTQYF.

On this clonotype: This CDR3 is missing its conserved last phenylalanine or tryptophan, likely due to a read error. No DNA is shown, since the ends of the CDR3 on it are uncertain; the CDR3 is the one TCRdb lists. V usage is TRBV12-1 and J usage is TRBJ2-7. TRBV12-1 is labeled a pseudogene. The CDR3 is 10 residues long, counting both termini. CDR3 in amino acids: CASSFSFRLG.

This clonotype was detected a few times. The gene calls are TRBV18 and TRBJ1-6; D is unclear. The CDR3 is made up of 13 amino acids. Germline assignment: CDR1 KGHSH and CDR2 LQKENI. V dropped 6 bases and J dropped 6 bases, with 9 bases sitting between them. The CDR3 spells CASSLRANSPLHF. The CDR3 DNA reads as TGTGCCAGCTCGCTACGGGCTAATTCACCCCTCCACTTT.

The gene calls are TRBV5-4 and TRBJ2-3, with 10 nucleotides matching TRBD2. V was clipped by 4 bases and J by 2 bases; unmatched bases: 7. The CDR3 runs to 16 residues. CDR1 SGHNT and CDR2 YYREEE come from the germline V gene (reference sequence). CDR3 nucleotide sequence: TGTGCCAGCAGCGTCACAGCGGGGGGGCCCACAGATACGCAGTATTTT. It specifies CASSVTAGGPTDTQYF.

The chain links TRBV20-1 to TRBJ2-5; 8 bases are shared with TRBD1. CDR1 is DFQATT, CDR2 SNEGSKA, per germline (reference sequence). The CDR3 contains 14 residues. Losses at the gene ends were 5 bases for V and 2 bases for J; bases not matched to a gene: 7. Here the CDR3 DNA reads TGCAGTGCTGTCCCCGGGACAGGACAAGAGACCCAGTACTTC. It is translated as CSAVPGTGQETQYF.

The genes are TRBV18 and TRBJ2-5; D gene unclear. In germline, CDR1 is KGHSH, CDR2 LQKENI. The CDR3 has 13 amino acids. V was trimmed by 0 bases and J by 2 bases, leaving 4 bases between them. CDR3 in amino acids: CASSPPSQETQYF. The CDR3 coding sequence is TGTGCCAGCTCACCACCGTCTCAAGAGACCCAGTACTTC.

This clonotype was seen only a few times. The V gene is TRBV2, the J gene TRBJ2-6; D unresolved. Germline V gene lookup returns CDR1 SNHLY and CDR2 FYNNEI. V was trimmed by 4 bases and J by 4 bases, leaving 8 bases between them. The CDR3 consists of 14 residues. The CDR3 DNA sequence: TGTGCCAGCAGTGTGACACCCGGGGCCAACGTCCTGACTTTC. Protein product: CASSVTPGANVLTF.

The rearrangement uses TRBV5-4 and TRBJ1-3, with D unresolved. V was trimmed by 4 bases and J by 0 bases, leaving 8 bases between them. The CDR3 spans 14 residues. Germline loops: CDR1 SGHNT, CDR2 YYREEE (reference sequence). Here the CDR3 DNA reads TGTGCCAGCAGCAGGGTTGGCTCTGGAAACACCATATATTTT. It encodes CASSRVGSGNTIYF.

This clonotype was recorded at least ten times. The rearrangement uses TRBV29-1 and TRBJ2-7, with D hard to call. The CDR3 has 11 residues. Germline V gene data show CDR1 as SQVTM and CDR2 as ANQGSEA. V was clipped by 6 bases and J by 1 base, with 7 bases between them. The CDR3 coding sequence is TGCAGCGTGCGAGTATCCTACGAGCAGTACTTC. Its protein is CSVRVSYEQYF.